The 3 T cell receptor beta chains below were found in one sample sequenced in a study of T cell responses to AZD1222 COVID-19 vaccine. Data came from immunoSEQ multiplex PCR; TCRdb stores just in-frame clones and leaves some out. This table has 100,000 or so clones, roughly 82% appearing once. The specimen comprised peripheral blood, sampled on day 0 of AZD1222 vaccination. The source of these receptors is an adult in good health.

The chain carries TRBV25-1 and TRBJ1-1, with unresolved D. This CDR3 spans 12 amino acids. The V and J ends lost 8 bases and 1 base respectively, with 8 bases between them. CDR1 MGHDK and CDR2 SYGVNS come from the germline V gene. DNA for the CDR3: TGTGCCAGCGCCTCAGGGAACACTGAAGCTTTCTTT. Translation: CASASGNTEAFF.

The chain carries TRBV7-8 and TRBJ1-2, with 12 bases aligning to TRBD1. The trim removed 5 bases at V and 5 bases at J, leaving 6 bases unmatched. Germline V gene data show CDR1 as SGHVS and CDR2 as FQNEAQ. The CDR3 is made up of 15 amino acids. The DNA for the CDR3 is TGTGCCAGCAGCGGTGGGACAGGGGGCGGGTATGGCTACACCTTC. This codes for CASSGGTGGGYGYTF.

The V gene is TRBV3-1 (or the pseudogene TRBV3-2), the J gene TRBJ2-3; 11 bases are a match to TRBD2. The germline CDR1 and CDR2 sequences are LGHDT and YNNKEL (reference sequence). CDR3 size: 17 residues. V gave up 0 bases and J gave up 3 bases; unmatched junction bases: 5. The CDR3 region is CASSQDSSSGGTDTQYF. For the CDR3, the DNA is TGTGCCAGCAGCCAAGATTCCTCTAGCGGGGGGACAGATACGCAGTATTTT.